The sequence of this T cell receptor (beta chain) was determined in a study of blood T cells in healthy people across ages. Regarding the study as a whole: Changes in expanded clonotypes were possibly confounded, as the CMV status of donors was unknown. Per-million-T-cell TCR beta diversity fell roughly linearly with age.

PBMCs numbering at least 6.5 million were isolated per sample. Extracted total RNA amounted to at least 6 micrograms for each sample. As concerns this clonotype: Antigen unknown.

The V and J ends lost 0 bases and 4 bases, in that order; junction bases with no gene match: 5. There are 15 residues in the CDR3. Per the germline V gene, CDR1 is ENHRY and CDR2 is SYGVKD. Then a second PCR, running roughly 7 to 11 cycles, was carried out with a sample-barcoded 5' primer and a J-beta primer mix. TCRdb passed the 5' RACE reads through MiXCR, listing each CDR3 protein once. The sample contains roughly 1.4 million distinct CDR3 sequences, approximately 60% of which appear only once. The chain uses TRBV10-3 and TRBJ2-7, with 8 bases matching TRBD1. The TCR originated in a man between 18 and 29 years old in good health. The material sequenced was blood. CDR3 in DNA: TGTGCCATCAGTGAGTCGCGGACAGGGATTTACGAGCAGTACTTC. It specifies CAISESRTGIYEQYF.